This paragraph covers one TCR beta chain sequence. This clonotype was counted at least ten times. Its target antigen remains unknown. No much larger clone exists at a distance of one base, and base qualities are not known. The library was built by means of RACE. Sequencing took place on a NextSeq 500. During library preparation, unique molecular identifiers were attached to individual cDNA molecules so that TCRs could be counted quantitatively and reproducibly. Each blood RNA sample was used to sequence both TCR alpha and TCR beta chains. In the paper's pipeline: The median number of TCRs per sample was roughly 94,000, ranging from about 20,000 to 700,000. V, J and CDR3 annotation of the TCR reads was carried out using the Decombinator software suite. To make PS versus PT1 abundance plots, every sample was subsampled to the same number of TCRs (28,000). Expanded TCRs were defined as absent before sensitization and observed at least eight times at the 2-week time point. TCRdb reworked the public reads: Q25 trimming with fastp, MiXCR clone assembly, productive beta chains retained. Rows merge per CDR3 protein into single entries with the most common DNA and genes. TCRdb assigned the V and J calls; the authors' analysis was not used. Here the sample has fewer than 85,000 distinct CDR3 sequences; roughly a tenth occur a single time. The ten largest account for 2% to 3% of the sample.

The data derive from a study of human T cells and chemical hapten exposure (dated by TCRdb to about 2021). Regarding the study in general: For sensitization, 2% DPC in acetone was applied to an approximately 2 cm by approximately 2 cm area of upper inner arm skin. Weekly therapeutic DPC doses were additionally applied to the scalp of patients throughout the roughly 23-week study period. The libraries were sequenced as a pool, and the TCR yield per sample differed mostly because of small variations in library volumes within the pool. Peripheral blood TCR repertoire changes were tracked in vivo in alopecia patients during primary and secondary sensitization to the hapten diphenylcyclopropenone (DPC). Patch testing on the upper back used Finn chambers containing 0.01% DPC, with scoring done after 6 days according to International Contact Dermatitis Research Group standards. The patient cohort, mostly female, included alopecia areata with under or over 50% scalp involvement, alopecia totalis and alopecia universalis. Around 30 alopecia patients provided blood for TCR sequencing at one to four time points (pre-sensitization, 2, 6 and 24 weeks). Blood samples were taken from patients before sensitization (week 0) and then at 2, 6 and about 24 weeks after DPC sensitization.

Results and caveats for the whole study, not just this receptor: Compared with pre-sensitization or healthy control sets, expanded TCRs formed significantly more large CDR3 similarity clusters, which is consistent with antigen-driven responses. A positive correlation was found between the number of PT1 expanded TCRs and patch test score, with significance reached at thresholds 8, 16 and 32 but not 4. Repeated subsampling changed both the strength of the expansion versus patch-test correlation and the threshold at which the correlation became significant. Alopecia, a presumed autoimmune disease, was present in all patients, so the immune response of the patients might differ from that of healthy individuals. DPC sensitization did not change the number of TCRs with a frequency above 1 in 1000, and there was no evidence of changes in global repertoire structure.

The intended sense of this specimen's time point label: patch test 2, 6 weeks after DPC sensitization. This sample's treatment or condition label indicates: therapeutic diphenylcyclopropenone sensitization with weekly scalp DPC. At every patch-test visit, the blood draw took place before the patch test was put on. Patients were considered eligible if aged 18 to 70, diagnosed with alopecia and deemed suitable for DPC therapy, and patients were excluded if pregnant. Total RNA was extracted from unfractionated whole blood that had been collected in Tempus Blood RNA tubes. This receptor was identified in a woman between 25 and 40 years old with alopecia areata. Some clones in this sample may be carry-over from other donors' samples. This sample comprised whole blood, obtained in connection with sensitization to the hapten diphenylcyclopropenone (DPC).

The encoded CDR3 is CSAEDRGYGYTF. The nucleotides read TGCAGCGCCGAGGACAGGGGTTATGGCTACACCTTC. The V gene is TRBV29-1 and the J gene is TRBJ1-2; 9 junctional bases match TRBD1. The CDR3 runs 12 residues from the cysteine to the phenylalanine. Only the CDR3 region is kept as DNA, spanning 36 bases read in frame from base 1. Compared with germline, V lacks 7 bases and J lacks 5 bases; bases without a gene match: 5. CDR1 and CDR2, looked up from the germline V gene, are SQVTM and ANQGSEA.